Listed below are T cell receptor beta chains from one sample, sequenced in a study of beta chain features in type 1 diabetes. Using immunoSEQ multiplex PCR, the repertoire was profiled, and TCRdb retains in-frame clones only, with some absent. The sample lists about 650,000 clones, 9.5% to 15% seen once, with 0.095% to 0.15% in the top ten. What was sequenced was naive CD4+ T cells from blood. The origin of the receptors is a man aged 25 to 40 with type 1 diabetes. CDR3s include the opening cysteine and the closing phenylalanine or tryptophan. A D gene is named only where the DNA matches it firmly. A row's size may be missing; if present it is once, few, many or a size class.

. | . | TRBJ2-5 | TRBV6-5 | CASSYSERPRLETQYF | TGTGCCAGCAGTTACTCCGAACGGCCGAGATTAGAGACCCAGTACTTC
. | TRBD1 | TRBJ1-5 | TRBV19 | CASSGTVSNQPQHF | TGTGCCAGTTCCGGGACAGTTAGCAATCAGCCCCAGCATTTT
. | . | TRBJ1-2 | TRBV10-3 | CAITLAGSRGYTF | TGTGCCATCACCCTCGCCGGGAGCCGCGGCTACACCTTC
. | . | TRBJ1-2 | TRBV27 | CASSRLRINYGYTF | TGTGCCAGCAGTCGATTGCGGATTAACTATGGCTACACCTTC
few | . | TRBJ1-5 | TRBV9 | CASSPEGQGAQPQHF | TGTGCCAGCAGCCCCGAGGGCCAAGGGGCCCAGCCCCAGCATTTT
. | TRBD1 | TRBJ1-5 | TRBV5-4 | CASSLGPGTENQPQHF | TGTGCCAGCAGCTTGGGCCCCGGGACAGAGAATCAGCCCCAGCATTTT
. | . | TRBJ2-6 | TRBV5-6 | CASSLVPAGLFGANVLTF | TGTGCCAGCAGCTTGGTCCCGGCAGGGCTATTTGGGGCCAACGTCCTGACTTTC
few | . | TRBJ2-7 | TRBV28 | CASSLKLIREQYF | TGTGCCAGCAGTTTAAAATTAATACGGGAGCAGTACTTC
. | . | TRBJ1-1 | TRBV6-5 | CASSQSGTRYTEAFF | TGTGCCAGCAGCCAGAGCGGGACGAGGTACACTGAAGCTTTCTTT
. | TRBD2 | TRBJ2-7 | TRBV7-2 | CASSLGAGGHYEQYF | TGTGCCAGCAGCTTAGGAGCGGGGGGGCACTACGAGCAGTACTTC
. | . | TRBJ2-5 | TRBV5-1 | CASSLTPTGQETQYF | TGCGCCAGCAGCTTGACGCCTACAGGACAAGAGACCCAGTACTTC
. | TRBD1 | TRBJ1-2 | TRBV5-1 | CASSLEGQADGYTF | TGCGCCAGCAGCTTGGAGGGACAGGCTGATGGCTACACCTTC
. | . | TRBJ1-5 | TRBV2 | CASSDRSNQPQHF | TGTGCCAGCAGTGACAGATCCAATCAGCCCCAGCATTTT
. | . | TRBJ1-4 | TRBV7-2 | CASSLVSGIHNEKLFF | TGTGCCAGCAGCTTAGTATCAGGAATTCATAATGAAAAACTGTTTTTT
. | . | TRBJ1-6 | TRBV5-1 | CASSPAVTGNFSPLHF | TGCGCCAGCAGCCCGGCGGTCACAGGGAATTTCTCACCCCTCCACTTT
few | . | TRBJ1-6 | TRBV11-2 | CASSLPAQSLHF | TGTGCCAGCAGCTTGCCCGCTCAATCCCTCCACTTT
. | . | TRBJ1-2 | TRBV5-4 | CASSPGQIYGYTF | TGTGCCAGCAGTCCCGGACAGATTTATGGCTACACCTTC
few | TRBD2 | TRBJ2-5 | TRBV29-1 | CSVLRSGGHQETQYF | TGCAGCGTTTTGAGGAGCGGGGGGCACCAAGAGACCCAGTACTTC
few | TRBD1 | TRBJ2-4 | TRBV29-1 | CSVAKTGRFQYF | TGCAGCGTTGCGAAGACAGGGCGATTTCAGTACTTC
few | . | TRBJ2-4 | TRBV1 | CTSSQGKLAKNIQYF | TGCACCAGCAGCCAGGGCAAATTAGCCAAAAACATTCAGTACTTC
. | TRBD2 | TRBJ2-7 | TRBV7-2 | CASSLRRGSYEQYF | TGTGCCAGCAGCTTACGGCGGGGGTCCTACGAGCAGTACTTC
. | TRBD1 | TRBJ2-1 | TRBV12-5 | CASGSRSGTGVYNEQFF | TGTGCTAGTGGTTCGCGCTCTGGGACAGGCGTCTACAATGAGCAGTTCTTC
few | TRBD1 | TRBJ1-2 | TRBV6-5 | CASSYYGRGNYGYTF | TGTGCCAGCAGTTACTACGGCAGGGGGAACTATGGCTACACCTTC
few | TRBD1 | TRBJ1-2 | TRBV6-1 | CASSEAWTGNYGYTF | TGTGCCAGCAGCGAAGCTTGGACAGGAAACTATGGCTACACCTTC
. | TRBD1 | TRBJ2-5 | TRBV7-9 | CASSLVGQGQETQYF | TGTGCCAGCAGCTTGGTGGGACAGGGGCAAGAGACCCAGTACTTC
few | TRBD1 | TRBJ2-5 | TRBV9 | CASSGRGQGAETQYF | TGTGCCAGCAGCGGGAGGGGACAGGGTGCAGAGACCCAGTACTTC
. | . | TRBJ1-2 | TRBV9 | CASSPAGDYGYTF | TGTGCCAGCAGCCCGGCAGGAGACTATGGCTACACCTTC
. | . | TRBJ2-5 | TRBV6-1 | CASSETAYQETQYF | TGTGCCAGCAGTGAGACAGCCTACCAAGAGACCCAGTACTTC
few | TRBD1 | TRBJ1-5 | TRBV7-9 | CASSLALGQGFQPQHF | TGTGCCAGCAGCTTAGCCCTGGGACAGGGCTTTCAGCCCCAGCATTTT
. | . | TRBJ2-5 | TRBV5-4 | CASRPAGQSQETQYF | TGTGCCAGCAGGCCGGCCGGACAGAGCCAAGAGACCCAGTACTTC
. | . | TRBJ1-5 | TRBV5-6 | CASSRDGLGAQHF | TGTGCCAGCAGCCGGGACGGTCTAGGAGCCCAGCATTTT
few | . | TRBJ2-4 | TRBV2 | CASSLEGTKNIQYF | TGTGCCAGCAGTCTAGAGGGTACCAAAAACATTCAGTACTTC
. | . | TRBJ1-6 | TRBV27 | CASSFFGNGNSPLHF | TGTGCCAGCAGTTTTTTCGGGAACGGTAATTCACCCCTCCACTTT
few | . | TRBJ2-1 | TRBV5-4 | CASSSDRPSSYNEQFF | TGTGCCAGCAGCTCCGACAGGCCGAGCTCCTACAATGAGCAGTTCTTC
. | TRBD1 | TRBJ1-4 | TRBV10-3 | CAIREGAGEKLFF | TGTGCCATCAGAGAGGGGGCGGGCGAAAAACTGTTTTTT
few | TRBD1 | TRBJ1-2 | TRBV19 | CASRTGRYYGYTF | TGTGCCAGTAGGACAGGGAGGTACTATGGCTACACCTTC
few | . | TRBJ2-7 | TRBV29-1 | CSGLTGGRQYF | TGCAGCGGCCTGACTGGGGGTAGGCAGTACTTC
. | TRBD1 | TRBJ1-6 | TRBV9 | CASSVAGNRGSSPLHF | TGTGCCAGCAGCGTAGCTGGAAACAGGGGGTCTTCACCCCTCCACTTT
. | TRBD1 | TRBJ2-5 | TRBV6-6 | CASRTGSGETQYF | TGTGCCAGCAGGACAGGGTCGGGAGAGACCCAGTACTTC
few | . | TRBJ2-3 | TRBV7-2 | CASRDSSTDTQYF | TGTGCCAGCAGGGACTCTAGCACAGATACGCAGTATTTT
. | . | TRBJ1-4 | TRBV27 | CASRSANEKLFF | TGTGCCAGCAGATCAGCGAATGAAAAACTGTTTTTT